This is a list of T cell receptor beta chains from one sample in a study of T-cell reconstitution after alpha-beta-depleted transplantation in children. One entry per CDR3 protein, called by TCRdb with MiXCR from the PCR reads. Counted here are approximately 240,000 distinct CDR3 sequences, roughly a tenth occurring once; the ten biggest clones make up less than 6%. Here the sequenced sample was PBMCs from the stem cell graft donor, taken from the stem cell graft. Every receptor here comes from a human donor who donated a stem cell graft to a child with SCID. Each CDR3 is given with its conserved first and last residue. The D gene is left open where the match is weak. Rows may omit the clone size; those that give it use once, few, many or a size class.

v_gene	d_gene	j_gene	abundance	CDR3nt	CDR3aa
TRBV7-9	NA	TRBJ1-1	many	TGTGCCAGCAGCTTAGCGTACACTGAAGCTTTCTTT	CASSLAYTEAFF
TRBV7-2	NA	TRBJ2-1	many	TGTGCCAGCAGCTTAGGTGGGGTCACCTACAATGAGCAGTTCTTC	CASSLGGVTYNEQFF
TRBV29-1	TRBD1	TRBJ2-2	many	TGCAGCGTTGGGGGGACAGGTAACACCGGGGAGCTGTTTTTT	CSVGGTGNTGELFF
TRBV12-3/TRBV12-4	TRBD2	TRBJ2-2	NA	TGTGCCAGCACCCGAGGTAGCGGGGGCCCCGGCGGGGAGCTGTTTTTT	CASTRGSGGPGGELFF
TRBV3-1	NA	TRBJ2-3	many	TGTGCCAGCAGGTCGGTTATCTTCAGGGGGGTTAGAAGCACAGATACGCAGTATTTT	CASRSVIFRGVRSTDTQYF
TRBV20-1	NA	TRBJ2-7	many	TGCAGTGCTCTCCTGACCTGGGGAAGCCACGAGCAGTACTTC	CSALLTWGSHEQYF
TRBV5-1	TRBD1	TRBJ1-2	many	TGCGCCAGCAGTAGTGGCGTACAGGGGAACTATGGCTACACCTTC	CASSSGVQGNYGYTF
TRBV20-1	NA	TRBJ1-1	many	TGCAGTGCCGTTGGACCACCAGCATTGAACACTGAAGCTTTCTTT	CSAVGPPALNTEAFF
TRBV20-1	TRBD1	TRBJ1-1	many	TGCAGTGCTAGTAGAGTCCCGAGGGGGCACACTGAAGCTTTCTTT	CSASRVPRGHTEAFF
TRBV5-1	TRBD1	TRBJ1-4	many	TGCGCCAGCAGCTTGGACGGGACAGCTAATGAAAAACTGTTTTTT	CASSLDGTANEKLFF
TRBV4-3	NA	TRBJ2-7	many	TGCGCCAGCAGCCAGTCACAGGGAACCTCCGACGAGCAGTACTTC	CASSQSQGTSDEQYF
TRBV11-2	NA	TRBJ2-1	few	TGTGCCAGCAGCTTAGTCCCCGACGCCTACACTAGCCTTAATGAGCAGTTCTTC	CASSLVPDAYTSLNEQFF
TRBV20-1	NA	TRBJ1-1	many	TGCAGTGCTAGAGATGCCCAGGGAGGGAACACTGAAGCTTTCTTT	CSARDAQGGNTEAFF
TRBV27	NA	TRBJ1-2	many	TGTGCCAGCACCGCCTCTGGGAACCCCTATGGCTACACCTTC	CASTASGNPYGYTF
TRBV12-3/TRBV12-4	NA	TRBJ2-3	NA	TGTGCCAGCAGTCCCCGTAGGGGGGGAGCAAGAGATACGCAGTATTTT	CASSPRRGGARDTQYF
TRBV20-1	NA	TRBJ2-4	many	TGCAGTGCGACCGGGACCGGGAGAAACATTCAGTACTTC	CSATGTGRNIQYF
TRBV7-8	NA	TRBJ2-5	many	TGTGCCAGCAGCTTGAGGGGGTATGGAGAGACCCAGTACTTC	CASSLRGYGETQYF
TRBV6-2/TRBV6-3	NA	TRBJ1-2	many	TGTGCCAGCAGTTCCGGGAGTAACTATGGCTACACCTTC	CASSSGSNYGYTF
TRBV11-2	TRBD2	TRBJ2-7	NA	TGTGCCAGCAGCCAGACTAGCTTCCACGAGCAGTACTTC	CASSQTSFHEQYF
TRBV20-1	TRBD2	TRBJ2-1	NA	TGCAGTGCTAGAGATCGAACTAGCGGGGGGTACAATGAGCAGTTCTTC	CSARDRTSGGYNEQFF
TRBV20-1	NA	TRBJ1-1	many	TGCAGTGCTAGAATGGCCCTGGGGACTGAAGCTTTCTTT	CSARMALGTEAFF
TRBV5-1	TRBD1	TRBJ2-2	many	TGCGCCAGCAGCTCAGGGGGCGGGCGGACCGGGGAGCTGTTTTTT	CASSSGGGRTGELFF
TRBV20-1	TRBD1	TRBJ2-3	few	TGCAGTGCTACCGAAGGGACAGCGGCAGATACGCAGTATTTT	CSATEGTAADTQYF
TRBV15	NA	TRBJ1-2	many	TGTGCCACCACCGAGGGGGGGACGTATGGCTACACCTTC	CATTEGGTYGYTF
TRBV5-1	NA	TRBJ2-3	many	TGCGCCAGCAGCTTGGACGCAGGGTCAGATACGCAGTATTTT	CASSLDAGSDTQYF
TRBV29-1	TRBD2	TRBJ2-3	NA	TGCAGCGTTGAAGTGATAGCGGGAGCTACAGATACGCAGTATTTT	CSVEVIAGATDTQYF
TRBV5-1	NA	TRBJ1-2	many	TGCGCCAGCAGCCTCGGATACCACTATGGCTACACCTTC	CASSLGYHYGYTF
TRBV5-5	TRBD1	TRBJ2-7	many	TGTGCCAGCAGCCTAGGGACAGCCTCGGACGAGCAGTACTTC	CASSLGTASDEQYF
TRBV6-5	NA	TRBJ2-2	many	TGTGCCAGCAGTTCCCCGGGGGAGACGAACACCGGGGAGCTGTTTTTT	CASSSPGETNTGELFF
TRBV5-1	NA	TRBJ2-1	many	TGCGCCAGCAGCTTGTCCCCCTCGACAGGGAGGAATGAGCAGTTCTTC	CASSLSPSTGRNEQFF
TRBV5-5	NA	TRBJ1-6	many	TGTGCCAGCAGCTTAGGCAAGTTGGAGTCCACCCTCCACTTT	CASSLGKLESTLHF
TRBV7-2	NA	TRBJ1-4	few	TGTGCCAGCAGCCTACAGGGCGGTCAGAATGTAAAACTGTTTTTT	CASSLQGGQNVKLFF
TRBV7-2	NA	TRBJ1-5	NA	TGTGCCAGCAGCTTAGCGGCGTCAGAAGTGAATCAGCCCCAGCATTTT	CASSLAASEVNQPQHF
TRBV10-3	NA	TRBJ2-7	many	TGTGCCATCAGTGAGCAAGGCGAGCAGTACTTC	CAISEQGEQYF
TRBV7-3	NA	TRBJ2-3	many	TGTGCCAGCAGCTCTACTGCGGATACGCAGTATTTT	CASSSTADTQYF
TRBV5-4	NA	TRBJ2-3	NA	TGTGCCAGCAGCTTGCCCCCAATGAGGGACGGCACAGATACGCAGTATTTT	CASSLPPMRDGTDTQYF
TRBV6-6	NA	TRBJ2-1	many	TGTGCCAGCAGTGGCAATGAGCAGTTCTTC	CASSGNEQFF
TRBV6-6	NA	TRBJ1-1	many	TGTGCCAGCAGGGTCCCCGGGCTCACTGAAGCCTTCTTT	CASRVPGLTEAFF
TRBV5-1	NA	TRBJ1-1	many	TGCGCCAGCAGCTTGGCACAGGGTCCCGCCTTAGAAAGCACTGAAGCTTTCTTT	CASSLAQGPALESTEAFF
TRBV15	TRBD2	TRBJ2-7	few	TGTGCCACCAGCAGAGATCTCTCGGGGGGCGAGCAGTACTTC	CATSRDLSGGEQYF
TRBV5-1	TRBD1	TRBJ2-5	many	TGCGCCAGCAGCTTATTGCTGACAGGGGAAGAGACCCAGTACTTC	CASSLLLTGEETQYF
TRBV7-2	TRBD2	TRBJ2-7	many	TGTGCCAGCAGCCAGGGCCGGACTAGCGGAAGATTCGAGCAGTACTTC	CASSQGRTSGRFEQYF
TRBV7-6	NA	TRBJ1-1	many	TGTGCCAGCAGCTTGTTCCTAGGGGGAAACACTGAAGCTTTCTTT	CASSLFLGGNTEAFF
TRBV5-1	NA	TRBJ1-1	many	TGCGCCAGTAAGAAGACAGTCCCTGCAGACACTGAAGCTTTCTTT	CASKKTVPADTEAFF
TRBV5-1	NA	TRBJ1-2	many	TGCGCCAGCAGCTTGGCAGAAACCTGGGGTGGCTACACCTTC	CASSLAETWGGYTF
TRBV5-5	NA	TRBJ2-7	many	TGTGCCAGCAGCCCCTTAGGGGATAGATCAACCTACGAGCAGTACTTC	CASSPLGDRSTYEQYF
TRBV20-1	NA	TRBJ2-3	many	TGCAGTGCTAGAGCCGGGGGAAATTTAGGTACGCAGTATTTT	CSARAGGNLGTQYF
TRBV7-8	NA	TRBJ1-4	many	TGTGCCAGCAGCCCTAGGACGGAAACTAATGAAAAACTGTTTTTT	CASSPRTETNEKLFF
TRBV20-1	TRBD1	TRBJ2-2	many	TGCAGTGCTTCTGGGACAGGGGCTTTCACCGGGGAGCTGTTTTTT	CSASGTGAFTGELFF
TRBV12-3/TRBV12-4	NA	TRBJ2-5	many	TGTGCCAGCAGTTTTAGGGGTGGGGAGACCCAGTACTTC	CASSFRGGETQYF